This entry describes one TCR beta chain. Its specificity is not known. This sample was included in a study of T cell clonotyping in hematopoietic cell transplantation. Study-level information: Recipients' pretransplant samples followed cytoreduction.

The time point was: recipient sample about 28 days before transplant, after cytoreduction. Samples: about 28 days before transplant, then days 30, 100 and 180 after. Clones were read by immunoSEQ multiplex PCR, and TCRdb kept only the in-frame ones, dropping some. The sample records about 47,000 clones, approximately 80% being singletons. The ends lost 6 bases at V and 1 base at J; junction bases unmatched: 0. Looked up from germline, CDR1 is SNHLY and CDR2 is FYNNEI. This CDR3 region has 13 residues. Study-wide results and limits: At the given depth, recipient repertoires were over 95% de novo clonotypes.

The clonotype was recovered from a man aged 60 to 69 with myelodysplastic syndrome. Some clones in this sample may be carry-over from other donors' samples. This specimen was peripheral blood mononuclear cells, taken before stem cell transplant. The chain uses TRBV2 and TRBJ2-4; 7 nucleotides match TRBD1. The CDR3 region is CASSRGAKNIQYF. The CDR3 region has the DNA TGTGCCAGCAGCAGGGGGGCCAAAAACATTCAGTACTTC. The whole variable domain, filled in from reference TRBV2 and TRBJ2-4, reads EPEVTQTPSHQVTQMGQEVILRCVPISNHLYFYWYRQILGQKVEFLVSFYNNEISEKSEIFDDQFSVERPDGSNFTLKIRSTKLEDSAMYFCASSRGAKNIQYFGAGTRLSVL.